The present T cell receptor beta chain was sequenced within a study of post-analysis software for immune sequencing data. Study overall: There were relapsing-remitting, secondary progressive and progressive-relapsing multiple sclerosis among the disease courses included.

Unique molecular identifiers were carried by the TCR beta cDNA libraries. Using its own MiXCR run on the PCR reads, TCRdb lists one record per CDR3 protein. Of about 540,000 distinct CDR3 sequences in the sample, 30% to 40% are singletons; the top ten hold around 5.9%. Whole-study findings and limits: F measure clustering grouped samples strongly by preparation batch.

Turning to this clonotype: Its antigen is unidentified.

The sequenced material came from blood. The TCR sequence derives from a girl aged 2-17 years with multiple sclerosis.

The CDR3 sequence: CASSLGSGNTEAFF. Here the CDR3 DNA reads TGCGCCAGCAGCTTAGGTTCAGGGAACACTGAAGCTTTCTTT. The gene calls are TRBV5-1 and TRBJ1-1; D unclear. The V gene lost 2 bases and the J gene lost 1 base, with 9 bases spanning the gap. Germline V gene data show CDR1 as SGHRS and CDR2 as YFSETQ. The CDR3 length is 14 residues.